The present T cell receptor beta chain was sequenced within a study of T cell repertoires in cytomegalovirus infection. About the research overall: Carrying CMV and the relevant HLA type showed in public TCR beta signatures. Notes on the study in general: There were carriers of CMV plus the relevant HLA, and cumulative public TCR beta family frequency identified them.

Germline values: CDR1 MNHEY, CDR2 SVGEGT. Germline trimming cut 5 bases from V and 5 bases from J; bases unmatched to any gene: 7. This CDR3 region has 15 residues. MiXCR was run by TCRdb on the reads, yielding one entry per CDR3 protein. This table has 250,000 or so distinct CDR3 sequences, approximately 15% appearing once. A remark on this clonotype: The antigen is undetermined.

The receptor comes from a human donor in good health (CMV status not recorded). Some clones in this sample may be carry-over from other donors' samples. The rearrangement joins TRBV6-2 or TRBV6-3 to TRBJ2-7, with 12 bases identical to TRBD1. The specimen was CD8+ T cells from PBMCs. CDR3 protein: CASSNRDRGLNEQYF. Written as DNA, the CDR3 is TGTGCCAGCAGTAACCGGGACAGGGGGCTGAACGAGCAGTACTTC.